This is a list of T cell receptor beta chains from one sample in a study of response to subunit inactivated influenza vaccine. TCRdb re-called the RT-PCR reads with MiXCR, one entry per CDR3 protein. The sample has about 540,000 distinct CDR3 sequences; under 25% are singletons. The sample also formed part of further work on T cells expressing NK-cell markers.

The specimen was CD4+ T cells sorted from PBMCs, collected about 13 days after vaccination. These TCRs come from a man between 50 and 59 years old who received an inactivated influenza vaccine. CDR3s include the opening cysteine and the closing phenylalanine or tryptophan. The D gene is left open where the match is weak. The size of a clone is reported for some rows only, either as once, few or many, or as a class for expanded clones.

D gene,clone size,J gene,V gene,CDR3 DNA,CDR3 protein
.,.,TRBJ2-5,TRBV28,TGTGCCAGCACGGGGGGCCCCCAAGAGACCCAGTACTTC,CASTGGPQETQYF
.,.,TRBJ2-2,TRBV7-3,TGTGCCAGCAGCTTACGTGGGTTGGATACCGGGGAGCTGTTTTTT,CASSLRGLDTGELFF
.,few,TRBJ2-2,TRBV20-1,TGCAGTGCTAGAGATATGCGGCAGGGGGGGGCCGGGGAGCTGTTTTTT,CSARDMRQGGAGELFF
TRBD1,few,TRBJ2-3,TRBV5-4,TGTGCCACCACGGGACAGACCACAGATACGCAGTATTTT,CATTGQTTDTQYF
TRBD1,few,TRBJ2-2,TRBV27,TGTGCCAGCAGTTTCGACAGGGGGCCGAACACCGGGGAGCTGTTTTTT,CASSFDRGPNTGELFF
.,.,TRBJ1-5,TRBV19,TGTGCCAGTACGCCAGGCACCTGGAATCAGCCCCAGCATTTT,CASTPGTWNQPQHF
.,few,TRBJ2-4,TRBV28,TGTGCCAGCAGTTTAAGACAGAATAACATTCAGTACTTC,CASSLRQNNIQYF
.,many,TRBJ2-3,TRBV28,TGTGCCAGCAGTTTAGGCGGGACTCGCACAGATACGCAGTATTTT,CASSLGGTRTDTQYF
.,.,TRBJ2-7,TRBV30,TGTGCCTGGAGGGAAGCACTCACCTACGAGCAGTACTTC,CAWREALTYEQYF
.,.,TRBJ1-1,TRBV5-5,TGTGCCAGCAGCTTGGAAACTGGGAAGTACGCTGAAGCTTTCTTT,CASSLETGKYAEAFF
TRBD1,many,TRBJ1-2,TRBV7-3,TGTGCCAGCAGCTCGGGACAGGTTAACTATGGCTACACCTTC,CASSSGQVNYGYTF
.,few,TRBJ2-2,TRBV6-1,TGTGCCAGCAGTGAAGTTTACGGCTCCCCCGGGGAGCTGTTTTTT,CASSEVYGSPGELFF
TRBD1,.,TRBJ2-3,TRBV12-3/TRBV12-4,TGTGCCAGCAGACCGGGACAGGGGTTTGCAGATACGCAGTATTTT,CASRPGQGFADTQYF
TRBD2,.,TRBJ2-2,TRBV4-3,TGCGCCAGCAGCCACACGAGGACTAGACGGGGCACCGGGGAGCTGTTTTTT,CASSHTRTRRGTGELFF
TRBD2,.,TRBJ2-6,TRBV11-2,TGTGCCAGCAGCTTAAGAACTAGCGGGAGGTCTGGGGCCAACGTCCTGACTTTC,CASSLRTSGRSGANVLTF
.,few,TRBJ1-4,TRBV2,TGTGCCAGCAGTGGGGTAGAAAATGAAAAACTGTTTTTT,CASSGVENEKLFF
TRBD1,once,TRBJ1-2,TRBV29-1,TGCAGTGTAGACAGGGGGAACGGCTACACCTTC,CSVDRGNGYTF
TRBD2,.,TRBJ2-1,TRBV5-5,TGTGCCAGCAGCGGGACTAGCCATTCTGAGCAGTTCTTC,CASSGTSHSEQFF
TRBD2,few,TRBJ2-3,TRBV6-2/TRBV6-3,TGTGCCAGCAGTTCGAGGACTAGCGGGACTGGCACAGATACGCAGTATTTT,CASSSRTSGTGTDTQYF
TRBD2,.,TRBJ2-7,TRBV6-1,TGTGCCAGCAGTCTGACTAGCGGGAAGTACGAGCAGTACTTC,CASSLTSGKYEQYF
.,few,TRBJ2-2,TRBV6-2/TRBV6-3,TGTGCCAGCAGCAGCTGGGGGAACACCGGGGAGCTGTTTTTT,CASSSWGNTGELFF
.,few,TRBJ2-7,TRBV6-2/TRBV6-3,TGTGCCAGCAGTTACAAGGTCAAATACTACGAGCAGTACTTC,CASSYKVKYYEQYF
TRBD2,many,TRBJ2-1,TRBV6-2/TRBV6-3,TGTGCCAGCAGTGACCTCGGGGGGTCCTACAATGAGCAGTTCTTC,CASSDLGGSYNEQFF
.,.,TRBJ2-4,TRBV7-9,TGTGCCAGCAGCCCCTACGGTCGGATAGCCAAAAACATTCAGTACTTC,CASSPYGRIAKNIQYF
.,.,TRBJ1-1,TRBV10-3,TGTGCCATCAGGCCGGGGGCGAACACTGAAGCTTTCTTT,CAIRPGANTEAFF
.,.,TRBJ1-6,TRBV12-3/TRBV12-4,TGTGCCAGCAGTTTAAGGCGCTCCTATAATTCACCCCTCCACTTT,CASSLRRSYNSPLHF
.,few,TRBJ2-1,TRBV10-3,TGTGCCATCAGGAGGCTTAGCGGAAACAATGAGCAGTTCTTC,CAIRRLSGNNEQFF
.,.,TRBJ2-2,TRBV12-3/TRBV12-4,TGTGCCAGCAGTTTAGGGTTAGGGCTGGGCACCGGGGAGCTGTTTTTT,CASSLGLGLGTGELFF
TRBD1,.,TRBJ2-7,TRBV6-1,TGTGCCAGCAGAAACGGACAGGGACTCCTCTACGAGCAGTACTTC,CASRNGQGLLYEQYF
TRBD2,few,TRBJ2-7,TRBV20-1,TGCAGTGTCCCCCCCGCCGGGACTAGCGTGTCCTACGAGCAGTACTTC,CSVPPAGTSVSYEQYF
TRBD1,few,TRBJ2-1,TRBV5-1,TGCGCCAGCAGCACCGGACAGGCAATAGCCAATGAGCAGTTCTTC,CASSTGQAIANEQFF
.,.,TRBJ2-7,TRBV19,TGTGCCACCCGATCTCCAGGGTCCTCCTACGAGCAGTACTTC,CATRSPGSSYEQYF
TRBD2,few,TRBJ2-1,TRBV12-3/TRBV12-4,TGTGCCAGCAGCCGTAGCGGGAGAAATTATGAGCAGTTCTTC,CASSRSGRNYEQFF
TRBD1,few,TRBJ2-7,TRBV10-3,TGTGCCATCAGTGCAAAACCGGGACAGACCAAGTACGAGCAGTACTTC,CAISAKPGQTKYEQYF
.,.,TRBJ1-3,TRBV6-1,TGTGCCAGCAGTCCGATCGGCCAAAACGGAAACACCATATATTTT,CASSPIGQNGNTIYF
.,many,TRBJ2-5,TRBV6-4,TGTGCCAGCAGTGAAAGGGTCCGAAAAGGCCCCAAGACCCAGTACTTC,CASSERVRKGPKTQYF
.,.,TRBJ2-2,TRBV28,TGTGCCAGCAGCGGAGATCAGGTCCTCGCGAACACCGGGGAGCTGTTTTTT,CASSGDQVLANTGELFF
TRBD1,few,TRBJ2-7,TRBV11-2,TGTGCCAGCAGTCGAAGCCAGGGGGAAAAAGTGTCCGGGCAGTACTTC,CASSRSQGEKVSGQYF
TRBD2,few,TRBJ2-1,TRBV29-1,TGCAGCGCAGGACTTCAAACTAGCGGGCTGTACAATGAGCAGTTCTTC,CSAGLQTSGLYNEQFF
.,.,TRBJ2-5,TRBV9,TGTGCCAGCAGCGCCCAAGGGAGAAACCAAGAGACCCAGTACTTC,CASSAQGRNQETQYF